Following are 26 T cell receptor beta chains from one sample sequenced in a study of memory B cells and T cells in multiple sclerosis. Method: immunoSEQ multiplex PCR; TCRdb's copy keeps in-frame clones and lacks some. This sample has over 35,000 clones, with over 75% found just once. Separate sequencing covered autoproliferating (CFSE-dim) and non-proliferating (CFSE-high) T cells from stimulus-free culture. Roughly 5.2x10^7 CFSE-labeled PBMCs were cultured around 7 days unstimulated, then replicate wells were pooled. These TCRs are of unknown antigen specificity. The sample comprised PBMCs from blood kept in culture. Receptor source: a human donor with multiple sclerosis.

The V and J genes are TRBV5-4 and TRBJ1-1; no definite D call. Germline assignment: CDR1 SGHNT and CDR2 YYREEE (reference sequence). The CDR3 consists of 14 residues. Trimming took 4 bases from V and 0 from J, leaving 10 bases between them. As DNA, the CDR3 is TGTGCCAGCAGCCTCGACGGAATGAACACTGAAGCTTTCTTT. Translating it yields CASSLDGMNTEAFF.

The chain uses TRBV6-5 and TRBJ2-5; the D gene is possibly TRBD1 (5 bases). The ends were cut back, 6 bases at V and 2 bases at J, with 16 bases in the middle. Per the germline V gene, CDR1 is MNHEY and CDR2 is SVGAGI. This CDR3 spans 15 amino acids. This CDR3 is CASSSSWGLQETQYF. The CDR3 DNA reads as TGTGCCAGCAGCTCCTCCTGGGGCTTACAAGAGACCCAGTACTTC.

The chain links TRBV15 to TRBJ2-5; unclear D gene. CDR1 is LNHNV, CDR2 YYDKDF, per germline (reference sequence). V was trimmed by 9 bases and J by 5 bases, leaving 19 bases between them. CDR3 length equals 14 residues. Here the CDR3 DNA reads TGTGCCACGCGACCGGAACGGGCCAAGGAGACCCAGTACTTC. It yields the protein CATRPERAKETQYF.

The chain employs TRBV11-2 and TRBJ1-1, with TRBD1 matching over 10 bases. CDR3 length equals 13 residues. V was pared by 6 bases and J by 3 bases, with 1 base of the junction left unmatched. Germline assignment: CDR1 SGHAT and CDR2 FQNNGV. The CDR3 coding sequence is TGTGCCAGCAGAGGGACAGGGGACACTGAAGCTTTCTTT. Amino acids: CASRGTGDTEAFF. Together with reference TRBV11-2 and TRBJ1-1, the CDR3 gives the full variable domain: EAGVAQSPRYKIIEKRQSVAFWCNPISGHATLYWYQQILGQGPKLLIQFQNNGVVDDSQLPKDRFSAERLKGVDSTLKIQPAKLEDSAVYLCASRGTGDTEAFFGQGTRLTVV.

This clone was picked up a small number of times. This chain links TRBV28 with TRBJ1-1; 7 bases are shared with TRBD1. Germline V gives CDR1 MDHEN, CDR2 SYDVKM. V was pared by 7 bases and J by 7 bases, with 3 bases of the junction left unmatched. The CDR3 spans 11 residues. CDR3 amino acids: CASNRGGEAFF. The CDR3 coding sequence is TGTGCCAGCAACAGGGGAGGTGAAGCTTTCTTT.

The gene calls are TRBV30 and TRBJ2-7; D might be TRBD1 or TRBD2, each matching 5 bases. The germline gives CDR1 GTSNPN, CDR2 SVGIG (reference sequence). V dropped 2 bases and J dropped 1 base, with 18 bases sitting between them. There are 16 residues in the CDR3. As DNA, the CDR3 is TGTGCCTGGAGTTCAGATGAGAGGGACCGATCCTACGAGCAGTACTTC. It yields the protein CAWSSDERDRSYEQYF.

The chain is built from TRBV19 and TRBJ2-5, with TRBD1 as a possible D gene (5 bases). From germline, CDR1 is LNHDA and CDR2 SQIVND (reference sequence). The CDR3 has 14 residues. The V end lost 4 bases, the J end lost 2 bases, and 11 bases lay between the germline ends. CDR3 amino acids: CASSKARVQETQYF. The CDR3 DNA reads as TGTGCCAGTAGTAAGGCCAGGGTACAAGAGACCCAGTACTTC.

This clone was seen once. The chain couples TRBV11-2 to TRBJ1-2; D gene uncertain. Per germline, CDR1 SGHAT and CDR2 FQNNGV. CDR3 length: 14 residues. With 1 base removed from V and 5 bases from J, the gap between germline ends came to 11 bases. The CDR3 reads CASSLGGIGYGYTF. For the CDR3, the DNA is TGTGCCAGCAGCTTAGGGGGTATTGGGTATGGCTACACCTTC.

This clone was found once. The V and J genes are TRBV9 and TRBJ2-6, with D perhaps given as TRBD1 or TRBD2 (5 bases each). CDR1 and CDR2 from the germline V gene are SGDLS and YYNGEE. There are 17 residues in the CDR3. Trimming shortened V by 3 bases and J by 2 bases, and 15 bases separated the two germline ends. CDR3 coding DNA: TGTGCCAGCAGCGCAAATCCAGGGAGCGCTGGGGCCAACGTCCTGACTTTC. Its translation is CASSANPGSAGANVLTF. The whole variable domain, remainder taken from reference TRBV9 and TRBJ2-6, is DSGVTQTPKHLITATGQRVTLRCSPRSGDLSVYWYQQSLDQGLQFLIQYYNGEERAKGNILERFSAQQFPDLHSELNLSSLELGDSALYFCASSANPGSAGANVLTFGAGSRLTVL.

This clone has a handful of counts. The chain recombines TRBV7-2 with TRBJ2-5; D is uncertain. Judging by the DNA end, TRBJ2-7 fits better; the J call may be wrong. CDR3 length: 13 residues. CDR1 and CDR2 from the germline V gene are SGHTA and FQGNSA. The CDR3 sequence is CASSLLRKDEQYF. DNA for the CDR3: TGTGCCAGCAGCTTACTTAGAAAGGACGAGCAGTACTTC.

In DNA form, the CDR3 reads TGTGCCAGCAGTCTCTCATGGACCTACGAGCAGTACTTC. This translates into CASSLSWTYEQYF. The chain combines TRBV27 with TRBJ2-5; D is unresolved. The J call may not be correct, given that the DNA end is closer to TRBJ2-7. CDR3 length: 13 amino acids. Per the germline V gene, CDR1 is MNHEY and CDR2 is SMNVEV (reference sequence).

This clone showed up just once. The germline gene is not matched at one end of the junction; a read error may be the cause. The chain links TRBV7-9 to TRBJ1-3, with D unclear. The CDR3 is made up of 12 amino acids. The germline V gene has CDR1 SEHNR and CDR2 FQNEAQ (reference sequence). Here the CDR3 reads CATHNSGNTTYF. For the CDR3, the DNA is TGTGCCACCCATAACTCTGGAAACACCACATATTTT.

The J gene is TRBJ1-3, the V gene TRBV27; perhaps TRBD1 as D (5 bases). V was clipped by 8 bases and J by 4 bases, with 18 bases between them. Germline CDR1 is MNHEY and CDR2 is SMNVEV (reference sequence). The CDR3 sequence is 15 residues long. Here the CDR3 DNA reads TGTGCCAGCGGCCCAGCGGGGCGTGGAGGAAACACCATATATTTT. This encodes CASGPAGRGGNTIYF.

Of note for this clone: Other DNA sequences in this sample translate to the same CDR3. The chain recombines TRBV28 with TRBJ2-7; D not certain. Germline CDR1 MDHEN, CDR2 SYDVKM. The CDR3 totals 12 residues. V was cut by 2 bases and J by 1 base, with 3 bases left in between. This CDR3 reads CASSLGSYEQYF. As DNA, the CDR3 is TGTGCCAGCAGTTTAGGGTCCTACGAGCAGTACTTC.

This chain links TRBV19 with TRBJ2-1, with TRBD2 matching over 7 bases. The CDR3 consists of 17 residues. The V gene end was trimmed by 6 bases and the J gene end by 0 bases; junction bases not matched to a gene: 11. CDR1 is LNHDA and CDR2 is SQIVND in the germline V gene (reference sequence). The CDR3 nucleotides are TGTGCCAGTAGAGGGGTTTTTCGCGGGGGCTCCTACAATGAGCAGTTCTTC. Translating gives CASRGVFRGGSYNEQFF.

The chain carries TRBV15 and TRBJ1-2; D remains unclear. Germline CDR1 is LNHNV and CDR2 is YYDKDF (reference sequence). V was trimmed by 0 bases and J by 5 bases, leaving 13 bases between them. The length of the CDR3 is 15 residues. The CDR3 nucleotides are TGTGCCACCAGCAGAGATCGGGTAGAAGGATATGGCTACACCTTC. This gives the protein CATSRDRVEGYGYTF.

The rearrangement uses TRBV5-1 and TRBJ2-7; D is perhaps TRBD1 or TRBD2 (5 bases each). The CDR3 covers 15 residues. The V end lost 6 bases, the J end lost 0 bases, and 16 bases lay between the germline ends. From germline, CDR1 is SGHRS and CDR2 YFSETQ. CDR3 sequence reads: CASTPGTDSSYEQYF. DNA of the CDR3: TGCGCCAGCACTCCCGGGACCGATAGCTCCTACGAGCAGTACTTC.

This chain connects TRBV2 to TRBJ2-5; a weak D match, TRBD2 (6 bases). Trimming cost V 6 bases and J 6 bases, with 20 bases left between them. The germline CDR1 and CDR2 sequences are SNHLY and FYNNEI. The CDR3 has 15 residues. CDR3 sequence reads: CASRGSRDLIKTQYF. CDR3 coding DNA: TGTGCCAGCAGGGGGAGCCGGGACTTAATAAAGACCCAGTACTTC.

This chain connects TRBV4-3 to TRBJ2-1, with 10 bases identical to TRBD2. After removal of 0 bases from V and 7 bases from J, the junction contained 6 bases not matched to a gene. This CDR3 has 16 amino acids. Germline V gene lookup returns CDR1 LGHNA and CDR2 YSLEER. The CDR3 nucleotides read TGCGCCAGCAGCCAAGATCCCAGCGGGGGGGGTAATGAGCAGTTCTTC. It encodes CASSQDPSGGGNEQFF.

This clone was detected only once. The chain recombines TRBV7-2 with TRBJ1-2; 7 nucleotides line up with TRBD1. Germline trimming cut 1 base from V and 8 bases from J; bases unmatched to any gene: 16. This CDR3 has 17 residues. Germline V lookup: CDR1 SGHTA, CDR2 FQGNSA. CDR3 region: CASSLGAAGGGSFGYTF. The CDR3 DNA is TGTGCCAGCAGCTTAGGGGCGGCAGGGGGGGGTTCTTTCGGCTACACCTTC.

The chain recombines TRBV10-3 with TRBJ1-5; no firm D call. The length of the CDR3 is 15 residues. Trimming took off 5 bases at V and 2 bases at J, with 13 bases between the two ends. CDR1 and CDR2 from the germline V gene are ENHRY and SYGVKD. CDR3 in DNA: TGTGCCATCAGTCACACTTCCGACGGCAATCAGCCCCAGCATTTT. This sequence encodes CAISHTSDGNQPQHF.

CDR3: CASSESGDYTEAFF. CDR3 DNA: TGTGCCAGCAGTGAGTCAGGGGATTACACTGAAGCTTTCTTT. The rearrangement links TRBV25-1 to TRBJ1-1; weak D call: TRBD1 (6 bases). CDR1 is MGHDK and CDR2 is SYGVNS in the germline V gene. Between the trimmed V and J ends, which lost 3 bases and 3 bases, there was a span of 11 bases. The CDR3 is 14 amino acids.

The chain employs TRBV10-3 and TRBJ2-2, with TRBD1 matching 10 bases. V was clipped by 5 bases and J by 2 bases; unmatched bases: 5. Germline V lookup: CDR1 ENHRY, CDR2 SYGVKD. The CDR3 runs to 16 residues. The chain's CDR3 is CAISRQGAENTGELFF. CDR3 in DNA: TGTGCCATCAGTAGACAGGGGGCGGAAAACACCGGGGAGCTGTTTTTT.

This rearrangement joins TRBV28 to TRBJ1-1; D is ambiguous. The CDR3 extends over 10 amino acids. V was trimmed by 2 bases and J by 11 bases, leaving 6 bases between them. Germline V lookup: CDR1 MDHEN, CDR2 SYDVKM. This CDR3 reads CASSLEKAFF. In DNA form, the CDR3 reads TGTGCCAGCAGTTTAGAGAAGGCTTTCTTT.

The chain combines TRBV30 with TRBJ2-1; no reliable D call. The CDR3 covers 10 residues. The germline V gene encodes CDR1 GTSNPN and CDR2 SVGIG (reference sequence). Between the trimmed V and J ends, which lost 4 bases and 6 bases, there was a span of 4 bases. The CDR3: CAWTLNEQFF. DNA for the CDR3: TGTGCCTGGACCCTCAATGAGCAGTTCTTC. Combining the CDR3 with reference TRBV30 and TRBJ2-1 gives the whole variable domain SQTIHQWPATLVQPVGSPLSLECTVEGTSNPNLYWYRQAAGRGLQLLFYSVGIGQISSEVPQNLSASRPQDRQFILSSKKLLLSDSGFYLCAWTLNEQFFGPGTRLTVL.

V and J are TRBV29-1 and TRBJ2-7; TRBD1 or TRBD2 may be the D gene (6 bases each). Trimming removed 7 bases at V and 1 base at J, with 11 bases between. Germline V gives CDR1 SQVTM, CDR2 ANQGSEA. CDR3 length equals 12 residues. The CDR3, as DNA: TGCAGCGGCGGGACATCGTCCTACGAGCAGTACTTC. Its protein is CSGGTSSYEQYF.